These 15 T cell receptor beta chains came from one sample sequenced in a study of shared clonotypes between healthy human individuals. Assay used: immunoSEQ multiplex PCR; TCRdb lists only in-frame clones, some missing. Of hundreds of thousands of clones listed, 75% to 85% are singletons. The specimen sequenced was PBMCs. These receptors originate from a woman aged 40 to 49 in good health. Some clones in this sample may be carry-over from other donors' samples.

This rearrangement joins TRBV6-6 to TRBJ2-7, with unresolved D. Germline CDR1 reads MNHNY; CDR2 reads SVGAGI (reference sequence). This CDR3 comprises 15 residues. V gave up 4 bases and J gave up 0 bases, with 13 bases separating them. In nucleotides, the CDR3 is TGTGCCAGCAGTTCAACGGCGGTCCTCTCCTACGAGCAGTACTTC. Translating it yields CASSSTAVLSYEQYF.

The V and J genes are TRBV5-4 and TRBJ1-4, with 7 bases that match TRBD1. Germline V gene sequence: CDR1 SGHNT, CDR2 YYREEE (reference sequence). The CDR3 loop spans 13 amino acids. V was pared by 10 bases and J by 6 bases, with 9 bases of the junction left unmatched. The CDR3 bases are TGTGCCTGCTCAGGGGGATTAGATGAAAAACTGTTTTTT. Its translation is CACSGGLDEKLFF. The variable domain in full, completed from reference TRBV5-4 and TRBJ1-4, reads ETGVTQSPTHLIKTRGQQVTLRCSSQSGHNTVSWYQQALGQGPQFIFQYYREEENGRGNFPPRFSGLQFPNYSSELNVNALELDDSALYLCACSGGLDEKLFFGSGTQLSVL.

This chain joins TRBV5-1 and TRBJ1-6; D gene unclear. Germline CDR1 is SGHRS and CDR2 is YFSETQ. The V and J ends lost 4 bases and 7 bases respectively, with 9 bases between them. This CDR3 is built from 13 residues. CDR3 bases: TGCGCCAGCAGCGGAGCCGGAAATTCACCCCTCCACTTT. Protein: CASSGAGNSPLHF. Full variable domain (rest looked up from reference TRBV5-1 and TRBJ1-6): KAGVTQTPRYLIKTRGQQVTLSCSPISGHRSVSWYQQTPGQGLQFLFEYFSETQRNKGNFPGRFSGRQFSNSRSEMNVSTLELGDSALYLCASSGAGNSPLHFGNGTRLTVT.

The rearrangement joins TRBV29-1 to TRBJ2-2; 11 bases line up with TRBD2. CDR3 size: 20 residues. V lost 4 bases and J lost 1; bases outside the gene matches: 17. Germline CDR1 reads SQVTM; CDR2 reads ANQGSEA. CDR3 amino acids: CSVGPDWGLAGGQNTGELFF. DNA for the CDR3: TGCAGCGTTGGCCCCGATTGGGGTTTAGCGGGAGGGCAGAACACCGGGGAGCTGTTTTTT.

The chain recombines TRBV5-6 with TRBJ1-1, with 10 bases fitting TRBD1. V trimming: 0 bases; J trimming: 5 bases; junction bases outside the gene matches: 10. The CDR3 is made up of 17 amino acids. Germline CDR1 SGHDT, CDR2 YYEEEE. The CDR3 nucleotides are TGTGCCAGCAGCTTGGCTGGGACAGGGGTCAGGGGGACTGAAGCTTTCTTT. The encoded protein is CASSLAGTGVRGTEAFF. Full variable domain (missing parts from reference TRBV5-6 and TRBJ1-1): DAGVTQSPTHLIKTRGQQVTLRCSPKSGHDTVSWYQQALGQGPQFIFQYYEEEERQRGNFPDRFSGHQFPNYSSELNVNALLLGDSALYLCASSLAGTGVRGTEAFFGQGTRLTVV.

The genes are TRBV28 and TRBJ2-7; 8 bases are a match to TRBD2. The CDR3 runs 12 residues. The germline CDR1 and CDR2 sequences are MDHEN and SYDVKM. V shed 3 bases and J 11 bases; nucleotides not matched to a gene: 6. CDR3 sequence: CASSFRGGRKYF. The CDR3 DNA sequence: TGTGCCAGCAGTTTTCGGGGCGGGAGGAAGTACTTC. Supplemented by reference TRBV28 and TRBJ2-7, the full variable domain reads DVKVTQSSRYLVKRTGEKVFLECVQDMDHENMFWYRQDPGLGLRLIYFSYDVKMKEKGDIPEGYSVSREKKERFSLILESASTNQTSMYLCASSFRGGRKYFGPGTRLTVT.

The chain carries TRBV7-9 and TRBJ1-2; a possible D gene is TRBD1 (6 bases). Trimming took 2 bases from V and 14 from J, leaving 15 bases between them. This CDR3 comprises 12 residues. CDR1 is SEHNR and CDR2 is FQNEAQ in the germline V gene (reference sequence). The CDR3 protein is CASSLRPGVQTF. CDR3 nucleotide sequence: TGTGCCAGCAGCTTAAGGCCAGGGGTTCAGACCTTC.

The chain links TRBV2 to TRBJ2-2; D is ambiguous. Trimming stripped 2 bases from V and 0 bases from J, with 1 base between. This CDR3 comprises 13 residues. CDR1 and CDR2 from the germline V gene are SNHLY and FYNNEI. The CDR3 reads CASSETNTGELFF. The CDR3, as DNA: TGTGCCAGCAGTGAAACGAACACCGGGGAGCTGTTTTTT.

The sample holds a few counts of this clone. Other DNA sequences in the same sample also yield this CDR3. V usage is TRBV27 and J usage is TRBJ2-7, with TRBD1 matching over 8 bases. J was trimmed by 1 base and V by 5 bases; bases with no gene match: 7. The CDR3 is 15 residues long. Germline V gives CDR1 MNHEY, CDR2 SMNVEV (reference sequence). The CDR3 coding sequence is TGTGCCAGCAGTCCCGGGACAGGCCCTTCCTACGAGCAGTACTTC. Protein: CASSPGTGPSYEQYF.

The chain recombines TRBV6-1 with TRBJ2-7, with D perhaps matching TRBD2 (6 bases). V lost 1 base to trimming and J lost 0 bases, with 10 bases between them. Germline V gives CDR1 MNHNS, CDR2 SASEGT. The CDR3 has 15 residues. CDR3 sequence (DNA): TGTGCCAGCAGTGAAGGCTACGGGAGCTCCTACGAGCAGTACTTC. It encodes CASSEGYGSSYEQYF.

This clone showed up just a few times. The chain combines TRBV19 with TRBJ1-5; D not certain. The CDR3 is 13 residues long. CDR1 LNHDA and CDR2 SQIVND come from the germline V gene (reference sequence). The V and J ends lost 5 bases and 4 bases respectively, with 9 bases between them. The CDR3 spells CASSRQMNQPQHF. The DNA of the CDR3 is TGTGCCAGTAGTCGGCAGATGAATCAGCCCCAGCATTTT.

This chain uses TRBV5-6 with TRBJ1-2; TRBD1 matches at 12 bases. CDR1 and CDR2 from the germline V gene are SGHDT and YYEEEE. J gave up 8 bases and V 3 bases, and 8 bases lay outside the gene matches. The CDR3 totals 15 residues. CDR3 in amino acids: CASSSLGQGAGGYTF. In DNA, the CDR3 is TGTGCCAGCAGCTCACTGGGACAGGGGGCCGGAGGCTACACCTTC.

The rearrangement links TRBV5-4 to TRBJ1-3; the D gene is possibly TRBD1 (5 bases). The CDR3 length is 14 residues. V lost 7 bases and J 2 bases, leaving 13 bases between the germline ends. Germline CDR1 reads SGHNT; CDR2 reads YYREEE (reference sequence). Here the CDR3 reads CASGGGVAGNTIYF. DNA for the CDR3: TGTGCCAGCGGAGGAGGGGTGGCTGGAAACACCATATATTTT.

The gene calls are TRBV5-1 and TRBJ2-5; TRBD2 aligns across 11 bases. J lost 1 base, V lost 0 bases, and 5 bases had no gene match. Germline CDR1 SGHRS, CDR2 YFSETQ. The CDR3 length is 17 residues. CDR3: CASSLGLAGRLQETQYF. CDR3 DNA sequence: TGCGCCAGCAGCTTGGGACTAGCGGGGAGACTCCAAGAGACCCAGTACTTC.

This rearrangement joins TRBV25-1 to TRBJ1-2; no definite D call. This CDR3 region has 13 residues. V was clipped by 0 bases and J by 8 bases, with 10 bases between them. Per germline, CDR1 MGHDK and CDR2 SYGVNS. CDR3 sequence reads: CASSEYGEEGYTF. In DNA form, the CDR3 reads TGTGCCAGCAGTGAATACGGGGAGGAAGGCTACACCTTC.